A selection of T cell receptor beta chains follows, all from one sample in a study of T cell responses to AZD1222 COVID-19 vaccine. The table came from immunoSEQ multiplex PCR; TCRdb's copy has only in-frame clones and leaves some out. The table shows approximately 160,000 clones, with about nine tenths occurring only once. Sequenced material: peripheral blood, taken on day 0 of AZD1222 vaccination. The receptors derive from an adult in good health. Each CDR3 is given with its conserved first and last residue. The D gene is left open where the match is weak. Rows may omit the clone size; those that give it use once, few, many or a size class.

clone_size,j_call,cdr3_length,v_call,d_call,cdr3_nt,cdr3_aa
few,TRBJ1-1,15,TRBV6-5,TRBD1,TGTGCCAGCAGAGCGACAGGGGCCATGAACACTGAAGCTTTCTTT,CASRATGAMNTEAFF
.,TRBJ1-4,16,TRBV19,.,TGTGCCAGTAGTATCGGTCTCGTGGTCGGACGGGAAAAACTGTTTTTT,CASSIGLVVGREKLFF
.,TRBJ1-2,11,TRBV5-6,.,TGTGCCAGCAGCTTGGTGGGTGGCTACACCTTC,CASSLVGGYTF
.,TRBJ2-5,12,TRBV2,.,TGTGCCAGCAGTCGGGCAGAAGAGACCCAGTACTTC,CASSRAEETQYF
.,TRBJ1-1,18,TRBV4-1,.,TGCGCCAGCAGCTCAAGATGGGTCCTAAGTGGAGAGGACACTGAAGCTTTCTTT,CASSSRWVLSGEDTEAFF
.,TRBJ1-2,14,TRBV19,.,TGTGCCAGTAGTATATCTGCAGCTAACTATGGCTACACCTTC,CASSISAANYGYTF
.,TRBJ1-2,15,TRBV7-9,.,TGTGCCAGCAGCTTAACGTTCCGGGCCGACTATGGCTACACCTTC,CASSLTFRADYGYTF
.,TRBJ2-7,13,TRBV6-6,TRBD1,TGTGCCAGCAGTAGGGGACAGTCCTACGAGCAGTACTTC,CASSRGQSYEQYF
once,TRBJ1-1,13,TRBV10-1,.,TGCGCCAGCCTCAGGGTCATGAACACTGAAGCTTTCTTT,CASLRVMNTEAFF
.,TRBJ1-1,14,TRBV3-1/TRBV3-2,.,TGTGCCAGCAGCCCAAGGACGGCGAACACTGAAGCTTTCTTT,CASSPRTANTEAFF
.,TRBJ1-2,11,TRBV6-5,.,TGTGCCAGCATTTCACCCTATGGCTACACCTTC,CASISPYGYTF
.,TRBJ2-1,14,TRBV5-1,TRBD1,TGCGCCAGCACGTCCCGGGACAGGGGTAGTGAGCAGTTCTTC,CASTSRDRGSEQFF
few,TRBJ2-2,15,TRBV3-1/TRBV3-2,TRBD2,TGTGCCAGCAGCCAAGATTGGCTAGCGGCAGGGGAGCTGTTTTTT,CASSQDWLAAGELFF
.,TRBJ1-4,16,TRBV18,TRBD1,TGTGCCAGCTCACCACCGGGACAGGGTGGACGGGAAAAACTGTTTTTT,CASSPPGQGGREKLFF
.,TRBJ1-4,16,TRBV9,.,TGTGCCAGCAGCTCCCGGGCCCTTGCAACTAATGAAAAACTGTTTTTT,CASSSRALATNEKLFF
.,TRBJ1-4,16,TRBV7-6,.,TGTGCCAGCAGCTTAGCGTTCGGACGAACGCATGAAAAACTGTTTTTT,CASSLAFGRTHEKLFF
.,TRBJ1-1,13,TRBV4-3,.,TGCGCCAGCAGCCATGGAGTTCTCACTGAAGCTTTCTTT,CASSHGVLTEAFF
.,TRBJ1-4,14,TRBV3-1/TRBV3-2,.,TGTGCCAGCAGCCAATCCAGGGTCGCTGAAAAACTGTTTTTT,CASSQSRVAEKLFF
.,TRBJ1-4,15,TRBV9,.,TGTGCCAGCAGCGTAGAAGGGGTCCCTAATGAAAAACTGTTTTTT,CASSVEGVPNEKLFF
.,TRBJ1-1,13,TRBV27,.,TGTGCCAGCAGTTTATCGGCGGGGGCGATGACTTTCTTT,CASSLSAGAMTFF
few,TRBJ2-1,15,TRBV7-6,TRBD2,TGTGCCAGCAGCTTAGCGCGTGCGGGGGGGGATGAGCAGTTCTTC,CASSLARAGGDEQFF
.,TRBJ2-3,14,TRBV6-5,TRBD2,TGTGCCAGCAGTAGCGGGGGGGCCGGAGATACGCAGTATTTT,CASSSGGAGDTQYF
.,TRBJ2-7,15,TRBV6-5,.,TGTGCCAGCAGTTACGCAACGGGGTTATCCTACGAGCAGTACTTC,CASSYATGLSYEQYF
once,TRBJ1-2,15,TRBV4-3,.,TGCGCCAGCGCCCGCGGGGTGGACAGATCAAATGGCTACACCTTC,CASARGVDRSNGYTF
.,TRBJ1-1,14,TRBV7-9,TRBD1,TGTGCCAGCAGCTTAGCTCTGGGACAGGCCCCAGCTTTCTTT,CASSLALGQAPAFF
.,TRBJ1-1,16,TRBV10-3,TRBD1,TGTGCCATCGGACAGGGGATATCGATGGGGCACACTGAAGCTTTCTTT,CAIGQGISMGHTEAFF
.,TRBJ2-1,16,TRBV5-1,.,TGCGCCAGCAGCTTACCGGCCAGCCGAAGGTTTAATGAGCAGTTCTTC,CASSLPASRRFNEQFF
.,TRBJ2-2,17,TRBV19,.,TGTGCCAGTAGTATATTGGGGTTCGGGGGCGGCACCGGGGAGCTGTTTTTT,CASSILGFGGGTGELFF
.,TRBJ2-4,13,TRBV2,TRBD1,TGTGCCAGCACTGACAGGGTGGGAAACATTCAGTACTTC,CASTDRVGNIQYF
.,TRBJ2-5,16,TRBV5-1,TRBD1,TGCGCCAGCAGCTTGGGGGGGACAGGGGACCACGAGACCCAGTACTTC,CASSLGGTGDHETQYF
.,TRBJ2-7,15,TRBV11-2,.,TGTGCCAGCAGCTATTCGTGGGGGGGCGACTACGAGCAGTACTTC,CASSYSWGGDYEQYF
.,TRBJ1-5,18,TRBV19,.,TGTGCCAGTAGTAGATACAGGGACGGTATGATACGCAATCAGCCCCAGCATTTT,CASSRYRDGMIRNQPQHF
.,TRBJ1-1,14,TRBV5-4,.,TGTGCCAGCAGCTTGCGGGGTCTAAGACAGGAAGCTTTCTTT,CASSLRGLRQEAFF
.,TRBJ2-3,15,TRBV6-4,TRBD2,TGTGCCAGCAGCGCCAGGAGCGGGGGGCCAGATACGCAGTATTTT,CASSARSGGPDTQYF
.,TRBJ2-5,18,TRBV7-9,.,TGTGCCAGCAGCTTAGGCTCTCTCAGGGGAATGTCTTATGAGACCCAGTACTTC,CASSLGSLRGMSYETQYF
few,TRBJ2-1,13,TRBV12-3/TRBV12-4,.,TGTGCCAGCAGTTTTGAAATTAAGGGTGAGCAGTTCTTC,CASSFEIKGEQFF
.,TRBJ2-5,14,TRBV2,.,TGTGCCAGCACTAGGGACCGGACGGAGGAGACCCAGTACTTC,CASTRDRTEETQYF
.,TRBJ1-4,15,TRBV11-3,.,TGTGCCAGCAGCTTAGGTCGAGCAACTAATGAAAAACTGTTTTTT,CASSLGRATNEKLFF
.,TRBJ2-1,14,TRBV10-1,TRBD2,TGCGCCAGCAGTCGACTAGCGGGGGACAATGAGCAGTTCTTC,CASSRLAGDNEQFF
once,TRBJ1-1,13,TRBV3-1/TRBV3-2,.,TGTGCCAGCAGCCAAACCATAGAGACTGAAGCTTTCTTT,CASSQTIETEAFF
many,TRBJ2-3,14,TRBV6-4,TRBD1,TGTGCCAGCAGTGGGACAGGGTCGACAGATACGCAGTATTTT,CASSGTGSTDTQYF
.,TRBJ1-5,12,TRBV28,.,TGTGCCAGCCGCCTTAGCAATCAGCCCCAGCATTTT,CASRLSNQPQHF
.,TRBJ1-5,14,TRBV6-5,.,TGTGCCAGCAGCCTCGTGGGGGTCAGTCAGCCCCAGCATTTT,CASSLVGVSQPQHF
once,TRBJ2-7,13,TRBV14,.,TGTGCCAGCAGCCCCCGCCAGGGGAACGAGCAGTACTTC,CASSPRQGNEQYF
.,TRBJ1-3,16,TRBV2,.,TGTGCCAGCAGTGAATCTGGCAGGGCCTCTGGAAACACCATATATTTT,CASSESGRASGNTIYF
.,TRBJ2-7,14,TRBV28,.,TGTGCCAGCAGCCCTGCTGGGGGGGCGATCGAGCAGTACTTC,CASSPAGGAIEQYF
.,TRBJ1-1,15,TRBV5-1,.,TGCGCCAGCAGCTTGGCGCCAGGGGAGGGCACTGAAGCTTTCTTT,CASSLAPGEGTEAFF
.,TRBJ1-1,14,TRBV6-5,.,TGTGCCAGCACCCGGGGGGGGCTGGGAACTGAAGCTTTCTTT,CASTRGGLGTEAFF
.,TRBJ1-1,13,TRBV7-9,.,TGTGCCAGCAGCAGACCCCCGGGAACTGAAGCTTTCTTT,CASSRPPGTEAFF
.,TRBJ2-2,14,TRBV19,.,TGTGCCAGTAGTATAGATCTGTACACCGGGGAGCTGTTTTTT,CASSIDLYTGELFF
.,TRBJ2-5,11,TRBV20-1,TRBD2,TGCACCCCACGGGGGGTAGAGACCCAGTACTTC,CTPRGVETQYF
.,TRBJ1-4,15,TRBV9,TRBD1,TGTGCCAGCAGCGTAACAGGGGTGACTAATGAAAAACTGTTTTTT,CASSVTGVTNEKLFF
.,TRBJ1-6,14,TRBV4-2,TRBD1,TGTGCCAGCAACTCAGGGGGGGATAATTCACCCCTCCACTTT,CASNSGGDNSPLHF
.,TRBJ1-5,14,TRBV27,.,TGTGCCAGCAGTTTATGGGGTCGGAATCAGCCCCAGCATTTT,CASSLWGRNQPQHF
.,TRBJ1-5,15,TRBV6-6,TRBD1,TGTGCCAGCAGGAAAGGGGGCGGGGAGAATCAGCCCCAGCATTTT,CASRKGGGENQPQHF
.,TRBJ2-3,13,TRBV9,.,TGTGCCAGCAGCGTAGACCCCACAGATACGCAGTATTTT,CASSVDPTDTQYF
.,TRBJ1-1,15,TRBV5-4,.,TGTGCCAGCAGCCCCACCGCCCTAAAGGACACTGAAGCTTTCTTT,CASSPTALKDTEAFF